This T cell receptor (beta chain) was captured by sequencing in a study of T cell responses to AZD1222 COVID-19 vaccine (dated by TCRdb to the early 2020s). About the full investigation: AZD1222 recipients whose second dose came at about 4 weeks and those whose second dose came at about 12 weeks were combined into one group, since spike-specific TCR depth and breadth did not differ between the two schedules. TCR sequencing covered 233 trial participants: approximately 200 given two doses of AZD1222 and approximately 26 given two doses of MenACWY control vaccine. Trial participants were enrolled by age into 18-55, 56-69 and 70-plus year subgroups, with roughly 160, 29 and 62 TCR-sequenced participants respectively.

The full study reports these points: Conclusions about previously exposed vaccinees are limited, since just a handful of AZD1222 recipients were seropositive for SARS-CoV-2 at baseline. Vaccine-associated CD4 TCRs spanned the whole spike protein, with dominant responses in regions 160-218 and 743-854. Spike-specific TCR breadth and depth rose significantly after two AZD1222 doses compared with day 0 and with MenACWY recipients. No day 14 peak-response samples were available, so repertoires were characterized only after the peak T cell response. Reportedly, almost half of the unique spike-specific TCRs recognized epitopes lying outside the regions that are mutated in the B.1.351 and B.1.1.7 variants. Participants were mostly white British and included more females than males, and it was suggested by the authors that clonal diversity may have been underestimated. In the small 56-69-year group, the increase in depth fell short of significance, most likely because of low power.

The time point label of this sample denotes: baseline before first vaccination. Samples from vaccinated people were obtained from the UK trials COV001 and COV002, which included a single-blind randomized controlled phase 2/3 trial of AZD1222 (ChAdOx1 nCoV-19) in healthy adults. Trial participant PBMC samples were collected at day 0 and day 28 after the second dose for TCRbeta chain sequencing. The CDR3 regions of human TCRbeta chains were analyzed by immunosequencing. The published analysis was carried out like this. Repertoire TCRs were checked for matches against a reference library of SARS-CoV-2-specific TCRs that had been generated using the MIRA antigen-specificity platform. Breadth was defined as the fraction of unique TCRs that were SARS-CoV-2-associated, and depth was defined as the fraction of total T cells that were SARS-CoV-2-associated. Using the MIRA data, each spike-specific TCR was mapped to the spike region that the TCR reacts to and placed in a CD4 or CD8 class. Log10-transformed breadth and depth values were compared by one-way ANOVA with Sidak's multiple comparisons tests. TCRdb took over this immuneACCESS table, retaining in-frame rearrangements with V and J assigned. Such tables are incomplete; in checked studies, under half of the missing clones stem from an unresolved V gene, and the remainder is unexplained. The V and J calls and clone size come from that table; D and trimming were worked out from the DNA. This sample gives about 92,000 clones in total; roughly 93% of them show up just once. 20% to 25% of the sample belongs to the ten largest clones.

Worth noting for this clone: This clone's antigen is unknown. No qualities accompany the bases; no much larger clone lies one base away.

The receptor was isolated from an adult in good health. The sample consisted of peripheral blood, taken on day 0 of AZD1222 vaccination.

The CDR3 in this case is CASSLATEQYF. The DNA reads as follows: TGTGCCAGCAGCTTAGCGACGGAGCAGTACTTC. This chain joins TRBV7-2 to TRBJ2-7, with the D gene call left open. CDR1 and CDR2 were assigned from the germline V gene as SGHTA and FQGNSA. V is shortened by 0 bases, J by 7 bases, and the region joining them spans 4 bases. Counted from cysteine to phenylalanine, this CDR3 has 11 amino acids. The sequence is cut down to CDR3 DNA, 33 bases in frame from base 1.